The entry that follows covers one T cell receptor beta chain sequence. Its antigen is undetermined. Stable Graves' hyperthyroidism meant no ophthalmopathy progression within 18 months. Together with thyroid ultrasound, orbital computed tomography, serum thyroxine and TRAb, clinical symptoms were used for diagnoses. Regions amplified from RNA transcripts were the TCR beta CDR3 regions. When the TCR CDR3 underwent first-round RT-PCR, the HTBI primer set was used. MiXCR, applied by TCRdb to the multiplex PCR reads, yields one record per CDR3 protein. The sample includes about 740,000 distinct CDR3 sequences, about 14% of them seen just once. The data are from a study of T cells in Graves' hyperthyroidism and ophthalmopathy. Germline CDR1 is SGHRS and CDR2 is YFSETQ. V dropped 4 bases and J dropped 4; count of bases not matched to a gene: 8. This CDR3 is built from 16 residues. Study outcomes and limitations: Ophthalmopathy was predicted by the model a median of roughly 6 months ahead of onset.

This receptor was obtained from a woman aged 18-35 years with Graves' hyperthyroidism. The sequencing sample was made of blood. The chain carries TRBV5-1 and TRBJ1-2; 12 bases are shared with TRBD1. CDR3 loop: CASSPRDRGPSYGYTF. CDR3 nucleotides: TGCGCCAGCAGCCCCCGGGACAGGGGGCCTAGCTATGGCTACACCTTC.